The 11 T cell receptor beta chains in this list originate from one sample, sequenced in a study of cytomegalovirus exposure and HLA in healthy donors. With 60 Vbeta and 13 Jbeta primers, the PCR was carried out. The method was immunoSEQ multiplex PCR; TCRdb's version includes in-frame clones alone and lacks a portion of them. In the table there are under 130,000 clones, about 71% of which are singletons. The specimen sequenced was PBMCs. All receptors come from a woman between 50 and 59 years old in good health and CMV-seronegative.

The chain employs TRBV2 and TRBJ1-1; 8 nucleotides line up with TRBD1. Unmatched junction bases numbered 5, after V lost 10 bases and J lost 1 base. The CDR3 has 13 amino acids. The V gene's germline CDR1 is SNHLY and CDR2 FYNNEI. CDR3 in amino acids: CATQGERNTEAFF. DNA for the CDR3: TGTGCCACACAGGGGGAGAGGAACACTGAAGCTTTCTTT.

This sequence joins TRBV6-1 and TRBJ2-7; TRBD2 is a possible D gene (5 bases). Trimming took off 5 bases at V and 3 bases at J, with 17 bases between the two ends. Germline V gives CDR1 MNHNS, CDR2 SASEGT. The CDR3 consists of 15 residues. The CDR3, as DNA: TGTGCCAGCAGTACACTAGGTCCCCTTCGCTACGAGCAGTACTTC. It is translated as CASSTLGPLRYEQYF.

This clone was counted between two and nine times. V is TRBV15 and J is TRBJ2-5; 9 bases match TRBD1. CDR1 and CDR2 (germline): LNHNV, YYDKDF (reference sequence). Trimming cost V 0 bases and J 3 bases; bases outside gene matches: 5. This CDR3 spans 16 amino acids. CDR3 sequence: CATSRDHGQGKETQYF. The CDR3 DNA sequence: TGTGCCACCAGCAGAGATCATGGACAGGGGAAAGAGACCCAGTACTTC.

This clone occurred a few times. The chain employs TRBV5-1 and TRBJ2-7; 7 bases line up with TRBD1. V was clipped by 3 bases and J by 6 bases; unmatched bases: 9. The CDR3 is 14 amino acids. From germline, CDR1 is SGHRS and CDR2 YFSETQ. CDR3 sequence reads: CASSSQGLPSEQYF. The CDR3 DNA follows: TGCGCCAGCAGCTCACAGGGGCTCCCCTCCGAGCAGTACTTC.

This clone was seen more than once but under ten times. The chain has TRBV18 and TRBJ2-7; 7 nucleotides agree with TRBD1. Germline values: CDR1 KGHSH, CDR2 LQKENI. The CDR3 extends over 13 amino acids. J lost 2 bases, V lost 5 bases, and 3 bases had no gene match. Here the CDR3 DNA reads TGTGCCAGCTCAGACCAGGGGGCCTACGAGCAGTACTTC. The encoded protein is CASSDQGAYEQYF.

The CDR3 loop is CASSFRDTNEKLFF. CDR3 nucleotide sequence: TGTGCCAGCAGCTTCCGGGACACCAATGAAAAACTGTTTTTT. This sequence joins TRBV7-8 and TRBJ1-4, with a possible D match to TRBD1 (6 bases). Between the trimmed V and J ends, which lost 3 bases and 5 bases, there was a span of 10 bases. Looked up from germline, CDR1 is SGHVS and CDR2 is FQNEAQ. The CDR3 loop spans 14 amino acids.

V gene TRBV5-6 combines with J gene TRBJ1-1; D is undetermined. The V end lost 1 base, the J end lost 10 bases, and 14 bases lay between the germline ends. CDR3 length: 13 amino acids. Per the germline V gene, CDR1 is SGHDT and CDR2 is YYEEEE. CDR3 DNA: TGTGCCAGCAGCTTGATTACGGGCGGAGGAGCTTTCTTT. This translates into CASSLITGGGAFF.

This clone has just a few counts. This chain connects TRBV5-4 to TRBJ2-5; TRBD1 is a possible D gene (6 bases). Per the germline V gene, CDR1 is SGHNT and CDR2 is YYREEE (reference sequence). The CDR3 is 17 residues long. V lost 4 bases, J lost 5 bases, and 24 bases lay in between. CDR3 region: CASSPSTGPAMLETQYF. The DNA for the CDR3 is TGTGCCAGCAGCCCCTCGACAGGCCCGGCGATGCTGGAGACCCAGTACTTC.

This clone is a singleton in its sample. This rearrangement joins TRBV28 to TRBJ1-2; the D is unclear. The V end lost 7 bases, the J end lost 0 bases, and 9 bases lay between the germline ends. Germline V gene lookup returns CDR1 MDHEN and CDR2 SYDVKM. The CDR3 has 13 amino acids. The DNA of the CDR3 is TGTGCCAGCAAAAATCGGGCTAACTATGGCTACACCTTC. Its translation: CASKNRANYGYTF.

The chain recombines TRBV6-6 with TRBJ2-4; perhaps TRBD1 as D (5 bases). This CDR3 is built from 11 residues. Germline values: CDR1 MNHNY, CDR2 SVGAGI (reference sequence). V lost 5 bases and J lost 6, with 5 bases in between. The chain's CDR3 is CASSQGNIQYF. The CDR3 coding sequence is TGTGCCAGCAGTCAGGGAAACATTCAGTACTTC.

The chain carries TRBV15 and TRBJ1-4; 10 nucleotides align to TRBD1. The germline V gene has CDR1 LNHNV and CDR2 YYDKDF (reference sequence). The V and J ends lost 0 bases and 8 bases, in that order; junction bases with no gene match: 12. The CDR3 length is 18 residues. The CDR3 nucleotides read TGTGCCACCAGCAGAGATAATGCGGGGGGACAGGGGAGCGAAAAACTGTTTTTT. Encoded protein: CATSRDNAGGQGSEKLFF.